These 5 T cell receptor beta chains came from one sample sequenced in a study of OX40 agonist ivuxolimab in advanced cancers. Assay used: immunoSEQ multiplex PCR; TCRdb lists only in-frame clones, some missing. Found here are under 80,000 clones, approximately 87% of them singletons; the top ten hold about 4%. Sample: CD4+ or CD8+ T cells sorted from blood, taken in a trial of the OX40 agonist ivuxolimab. The receptors stem from an adult with an advanced solid tumor such as melanoma, head and neck, liver or kidney cancer.

The V and J genes are TRBV19 and TRBJ2-2; TRBD1 agrees at 11 bases. With 3 bases clipped from V and 6 bases from J, the junction kept 9 bases outside the gene matches. The CDR3 is 17 amino acids. Germline lookup yields CDR1 LNHDA and CDR2 SQIVND (reference sequence). The chain's CDR3 is CASSIGTGGQRAGELFF. The CDR3 bases are TGTGCCAGTAGTATCGGGACAGGGGGTCAAAGGGCCGGGGAGCTGTTTTTT.

The V call is TRBV11-1, the J call TRBJ2-7; 7 nucleotides align to TRBD2. V trimming: 3 bases; J trimming: 3 bases; junction bases outside the gene matches: 8. Germline assignment: CDR1 SGHAT and CDR2 FQDESV (reference sequence). This CDR3 is 15 amino acids long. The CDR3 DNA reads TGTGCCAGCAGCTTTCATGAGGGAGGGAGCTACGAGCAGTACTTC. This sequence encodes CASSFHEGGSYEQYF.

The rearrangement uses TRBV29-1 and TRBJ2-1; D tentatively reads TRBD1 or TRBD2 (5 bases each). Germline CDR1 is SQVTM and CDR2 is ANQGSEA. Trimming removed 6 bases from V and 4 bases from J, with 13 bases in between. The CDR3 runs to 13 residues. The CDR3 sequence: CSVTGTVYNEQFF. DNA of the CDR3: TGCAGCGTCACCGGGACGGTATACAATGAGCAGTTCTTC.

The chain has TRBV7-3 and TRBJ2-1, with D perhaps matching TRBD1 or TRBD2 (5 bases each). V was pared by 0 bases and J by 5 bases, with 8 bases between. CDR3 size: 14 residues. CDR1 SGHTA and CDR2 FQGTGA come from the germline V gene. The CDR3 DNA sequence: TGTGCCAGCAGCTTAACTCGAGGGGACAATGAGCAGTTCTTC. Translation: CASSLTRGDNEQFF.

The chain uses TRBV2 and TRBJ1-2, with TRBD1 matching 7 bases. V lost 4 bases and J lost 4; bases outside the gene matches: 3. The CDR3 loop spans 13 amino acids. CDR1 SNHLY and CDR2 FYNNEI come from the germline V gene. CDR3 in amino acids: CASSGQGVYGYTF. The DNA of the CDR3 is TGTGCCAGCAGTGGGCAGGGGGTCTATGGCTACACCTTC.